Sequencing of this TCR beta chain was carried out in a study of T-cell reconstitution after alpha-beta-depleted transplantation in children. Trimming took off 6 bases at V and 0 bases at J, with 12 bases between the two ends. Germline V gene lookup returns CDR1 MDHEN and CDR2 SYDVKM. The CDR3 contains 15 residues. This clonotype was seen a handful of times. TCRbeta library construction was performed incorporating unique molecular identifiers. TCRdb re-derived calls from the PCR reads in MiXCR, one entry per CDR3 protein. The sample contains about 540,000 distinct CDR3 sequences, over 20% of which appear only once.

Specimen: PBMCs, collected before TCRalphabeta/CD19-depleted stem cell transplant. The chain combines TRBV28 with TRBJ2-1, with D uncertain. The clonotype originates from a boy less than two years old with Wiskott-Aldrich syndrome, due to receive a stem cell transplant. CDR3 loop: CASRPPSSSYNEQFF. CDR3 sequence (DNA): TGTGCCAGCAGGCCACCCTCGAGCTCCTACAATGAGCAGTTCTTC. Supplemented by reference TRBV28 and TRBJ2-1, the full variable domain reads DVKVTQSSRYLVKRTGEKVFLECVQDMDHENMFWYRQDPGLGLRLIYFSYDVKMKEKGDIPEGYSVSREKKERFSLILESASTNQTSMYLCASRPPSSSYNEQFFGPGTRLTVL.